The following is a T cell receptor beta chain sequence with its context. Many counts were recorded for this clonotype. It has no known antigen specificity. No base quality information exists; no much larger clone differs at one position. For unsorted PBMC libraries, 2 million PBMCs were used after storage in RNAlater at -80 degrees C until RNA extraction. Multiple sclerosis patients were enrolled in a US clinical protocol evaluating disease progression by magnetic resonance imaging. Peripheral blood underwent Ficoll-Hypaque density gradient centrifugation to isolate PBMCs, which were then cryopreserved in liquid nitrogen. The data are from a study of neurological immune-mediated disorders (dated by TCRdb to about 2019). A note on the overall study: Of the 35 or so multiple sclerosis patients, some 30 had relapsing-remitting MS and 3 had secondary progressive MS. Peripheral blood TCR-beta repertoires from patients with HTLV-I-associated myelopathy (HAM/TSP), patients with multiple sclerosis, and healthy controls were compared in the study using UMI-based sequencing. Alongside PBMC samples, the set of 80 to 130 TCR-beta libraries contained longitudinal samples, technical triplicates, and paired CD4+ and CD8+ T-cell subsets that had been sorted. The cohort included about 70 subjects: approximately 14 with HAM/TSP, some 34 with multiple sclerosis, and some 20 healthy controls. Overall study outcomes, separate from this receptor: TCR clonal expansion was greatest in HAM/TSP patients and smallest in MS patients, who ranked below even healthy controls. Expanded clones from different subjects shared no identical CDR3 amino acid sequences, which suggests that TCR-beta repertoires were private in all groups. The MS cluster showed no association with clinical or MRI features, and the authors stated that larger cohorts are needed. In phylogenetic analysis, the repertoires of 18 of 34 MS patients grouped into a cluster of related CDR3 sequences, which suggests a possible signature at the repertoire level.

cDNA synthesis used template-switch 5'RACE with a primer carrying a 10-nucleotide random unique molecular identifier tagging each TCR transcript. Over 180 million TCR-beta sequences, covering 15-18 subjects, were produced in each sequencing run. Total RNA was extracted with the RNeasy kit. Using the KAPA Real-time Library Amplification kit, TCR-beta VDJ regions were amplified with primers for the TCR constant region and the 5'RACE anchor. Sample indexes and Illumina adaptors were added in a first PCR, and a second PCR then increased library yield. After purification with Ampure beads, the TCR product of roughly 650 bp was size-selected on a 2% E-gel SizeSelection system. Before pooling, library quality was checked on a Bioanalyzer, concentration was measured with Qubit, and libraries were quantified with the Kapa Library Quantification kit. Libraries were sequenced paired-end 2 x 150 bp on an Illumina HiSeq 2500. To increase sequence diversity, roughly 25-31% phiX was spiked into each library pool. As for the original processing: Quality-filtered reads were processed with the UMI-based MiGEC pipeline, which removed over 75% of raw TCR sequences during error correction. IMGT germline references were used for aligning VDJ genes, and each clonotype was defined as a unique CDR3 amino acid sequence together with its V-J genes. VDJtools evaluated clonal expansion, Shannon diversity and CDR3 relatedness (CalcPairwiseDistances, ClusterSamples); CLCbio workbench built phylogenetic trees. Clones with at least 8 unique UMIs were defined as expanded, with this threshold being based on coefficient-of-variation modelling across technical triplicates. TCRdb redid the processing of the public reads, applying fastp at Q25 and MiXCR, and retained in-frame beta chains. Entries that share a CDR3 protein sequence are merged under the most common genes and DNA. For this entry, the V and J calls and clone size follow TCRdb and not the study's own pipeline. The sample table shows tens of thousands of distinct CDR3 sequences, and around 3.4% are seen once. The ten largest make up around 2.7% of the sample.

This sequence originates from a woman between 45 and 60 years old with multiple sclerosis. The specimen sequenced was PBMCs.

The DNA reads TGTGCCAGCAGGAGCCCCGGGTATGAGCAGTTCTTC. It translates to CASRSPGYEQFF. This chain is built from TRBV2 and TRBJ2-1, with the D gene not clear enough to name. V was cut back by 6 bases and J by 8 bases, leaving a gap of 11 bases between them. Based on the germline V gene, the CDR1 and CDR2 sequences are SNHLY and FYNNEI. From the cysteine through the phenylalanine, the CDR3 covers 12 amino acids. Just the 36-base CDR3 DNA is kept, in frame starting at base 1.